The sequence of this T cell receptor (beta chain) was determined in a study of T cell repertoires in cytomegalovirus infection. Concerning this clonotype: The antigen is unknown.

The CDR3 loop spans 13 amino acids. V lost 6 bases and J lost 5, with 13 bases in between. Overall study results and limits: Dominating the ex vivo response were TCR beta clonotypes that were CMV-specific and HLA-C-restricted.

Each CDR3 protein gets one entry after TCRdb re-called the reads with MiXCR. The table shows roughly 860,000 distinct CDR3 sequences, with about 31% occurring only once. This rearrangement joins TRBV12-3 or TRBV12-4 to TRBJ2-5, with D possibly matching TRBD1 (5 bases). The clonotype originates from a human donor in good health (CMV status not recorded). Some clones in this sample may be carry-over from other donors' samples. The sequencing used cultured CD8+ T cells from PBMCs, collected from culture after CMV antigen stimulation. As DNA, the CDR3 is TGTGCCAGCAGCGCCAGGGTTGGGGAGACCCAGTACTTC. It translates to CASSARVGETQYF.